This TCR beta chain was sequenced in a study of CD8 T cells in Susac syndrome. General study results and limits: CD8+ clones in Susac expanded most in TEMRA cells and active patients.

The RNA input was roughly 0.45 to 1 ug, and it was reverse transcribed with random hexamers. The authors amplified TCR beta CDR3 across 54 Vbeta and 13 Jbeta using immunoSEQ multiplex PCR. From the immunoSEQ multiplex PCR reads, TCRdb called clonotypes with MiXCR, one entry per CDR3 protein. Among over 100,000 distinct CDR3 sequences, roughly 94% were seen once, and the ten largest hold around 0.28%. In its sample, this clonotype was seen once. As yet, its antigen is unknown. CDR1 and CDR2 (germline): DFQATT, SNEGSKA (reference sequence). The CDR3 consists of 14 residues. V gave up 3 bases and J gave up 8 bases; unmatched junction bases: 5.

Sequencing was done on a sample of CD8+ T cells from PBMCs. The rearrangement joins TRBV20-1 to TRBJ1-6; 9 nucleotides line up with TRBD1. The receptor comes from a human donor with Susac syndrome. CDR3 amino acids: CSASYRDRDSPLHF. DNA of the CDR3: TGCAGTGCTAGTTATCGGGACAGGGATTCACCCCTCCACTTT.